What follows describes a single T cell receptor (beta chain). This sample was included in a study of blood T cell repertoires in COVID-19. Across the whole study: Acute and convalescent COVID-19 samples came from the United States, Italy and Spain.

In assigning cohorts, the study relied on participant-reported clinical history. V gave up 5 bases and J gave up 4 bases; unmatched junction bases: 3. Germline V gene data show CDR1 as SEHNR and CDR2 as FQNEAQ (reference sequence). The CDR3 has 13 amino acids. Per the original methods: Using reference gene primer amplification, nucleated cell counts were estimated. Only in-frame clones appear in the TCRdb table, and some are missing; sequencing was by immunoSEQ multiplex PCR. The V and J calls and clone size come from that table; D and trimming were worked out from the DNA. The table lists about 300,000 clones, around 86% of them singletons.

The gene calls are TRBV7-9 and TRBJ1-1, with 8 positions matching TRBD1. Sequenced material: PBMCs or T cells enriched from blood (not recorded which). This sequence was found in a man younger than 40 who had recovered from COVID-19. The CDR3, as DNA: TGTGCCAGCAGCCGTACAGGGGGCACTGAAGCTTTCTTT. As protein: CASSRTGGTEAFF.